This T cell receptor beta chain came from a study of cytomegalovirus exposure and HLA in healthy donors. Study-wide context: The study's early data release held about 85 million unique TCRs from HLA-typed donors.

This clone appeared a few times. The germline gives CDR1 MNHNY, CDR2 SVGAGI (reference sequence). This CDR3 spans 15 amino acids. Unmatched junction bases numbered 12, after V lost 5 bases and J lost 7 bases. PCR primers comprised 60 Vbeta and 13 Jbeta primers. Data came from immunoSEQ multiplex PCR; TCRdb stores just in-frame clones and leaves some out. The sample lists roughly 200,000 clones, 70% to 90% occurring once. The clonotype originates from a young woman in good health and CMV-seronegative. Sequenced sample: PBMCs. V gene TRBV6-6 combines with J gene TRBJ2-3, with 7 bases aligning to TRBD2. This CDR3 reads CASSAVGGRANTQYF. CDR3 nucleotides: TGTGCCAGCAGTGCCGTCGGGGGGAGGGCCAATACGCAGTATTTT.